These 11 T cell receptor beta chains share one sample of origin, sequenced in a study of T cells in Graves' hyperthyroidism and ophthalmopathy. From RNA transcripts, TCR beta CDR3 regions were amplified. RT-PCR in the first round (using the HTBI primer set) targeted the TCR CDR3. Each CDR3 protein gets one entry after TCRdb re-called the multiplex PCR reads with MiXCR. The sample lists about 510,000 distinct CDR3 sequences, 40% to 55% occurring once. Sequences were obtained from peripheral blood or thyroid tissue (not recorded which). The origin of the receptors is an adult woman with Graves' disease, either hyperthyroidism or ophthalmopathy (not recorded which).

V gene TRBV4-3 combines with J gene TRBJ1-5, with D tentatively TRBD1 (5 bases). This CDR3 is built from 15 residues. The V gene lost 2 bases and the J gene lost 3 bases, with 11 bases spanning the gap. The germline CDR1 and CDR2 sequences are LGHNA and YSLEER. The CDR3 DNA follows: TGCGCCAGCAGCCAAACTACAGGAATCAATCAGCCCCAGCATTTT. It yields the protein CASSQTTGINQPQHF.

V is TRBV30 and J is TRBJ2-7; 8 positions match TRBD2. The V segment lost 2 bases and the J segment 4 bases; nucleotides outside the gene matches: 7. The germline CDR1 and CDR2 sequences are GTSNPN and SVGIG (reference sequence). The CDR3 consists of 14 residues. Here the CDR3 DNA reads TGTGCCTGGAGTATAGCTAGCGGGTTTTACGAGCAGTACTTC. Protein: CAWSIASGFYEQYF.

As to this clonotype: A much larger clonotype is one base distant, so this may be a read error. The chain recombines TRBV5-1 with TRBJ2-7; D ambiguous. With 5 bases removed from V and 2 bases from J, the gap between germline ends came to 20 bases. The germline V gene has CDR1 SGHRS and CDR2 YFSETQ. The CDR3 is 16 residues long. CDR3 nucleotides: TGCGCCAGCAGACCAGACCTGGCGGTAAGCCCCTACGAGCAGTACTTC. Amino acid sequence: CASRPDLAVSPYEQYF.

J is TRBJ2-5 and V is TRBV20-1, with 7 bases identical to TRBD1. V lost 0 bases and J lost 7; bases outside the gene matches: 8. There are 14 residues in the CDR3. Germline lookup yields CDR1 DFQATT and CDR2 SNEGSKA (reference sequence). CDR3 residues: CSAREGGQDGTQYF. The CDR3 region has the DNA TGCAGTGCTAGAGAAGGGGGCCAAGATGGGACCCAGTACTTC.

This chain connects TRBV5-6 to TRBJ2-5; weak D call: TRBD1 (6 bases). From germline, CDR1 is SGHDT and CDR2 YYEEEE. The CDR3 has 15 residues. Trimming removed 4 bases at V and 4 bases at J, with 17 bases between. CDR3 DNA: TGTGCCAGCAGCAGAACAGGGAGAGGACCAGAGACCCAGTACTTC. Its translation: CASSRTGRGPETQYF. Complete variable domain (other parts from reference TRBV5-6 and TRBJ2-5): DAGVTQSPTHLIKTRGQQVTLRCSPKSGHDTVSWYQQALGQGPQFIFQYYEEEERQRGNFPDRFSGHQFPNYSSELNVNALLLGDSALYLCASSRTGRGPETQYFGPGTRLLVL.

In the case of this clonotype: Compared with germline, one end of the junction differs, possibly owing to a read error. The chain uses TRBV7-6 and TRBJ2-7; 8 bases agree with TRBD1. Germline V gene data show CDR1 as SGHVS and CDR2 as FNYEAQ. The CDR3 extends over 15 amino acids. For the CDR3, the DNA is TGTGCCAGCAGCTTAGCGCGGACAGGGCTTCGCGAGCAGCACTTC. As protein: CASSLARTGLREQHF.

This clonotype was seen repeatedly, ten times or more. The CDR3 protein is CASSESGTYEQYF. CDR3 bases: TGTGCCAGCAGTGAGAGCGGTACCTACGAGCAGTACTTC. The V gene is TRBV6-5, the J gene TRBJ2-7; the D gene is possibly TRBD2 (5 bases). Germline assignment: CDR1 MNHEY and CDR2 SVGAGI. The length of the CDR3 is 13 residues. V gave up 5 bases and J gave up 2 bases, with 10 bases separating them.

This clonotype was counted many times. The chain links TRBV29-1 to TRBJ2-5; 12 nucleotides align to TRBD1. Looked up from germline, CDR1 is SQVTM and CDR2 is ANQGSEA. CDR3 size: 15 residues. The junction had 9 bases not matched to a gene; V was cut back by 5 bases and J by 5 bases. The chain's CDR3 is CSVTGTGGSKETQYF. CDR3 DNA: TGCAGCGTTACAGGGACAGGGGGCTCGAAGGAGACCCAGTACTTC.

A few counts support this clonotype. At one end the junction does not follow the germline gene, possibly because of a read error. This chain links TRBV18 with TRBJ2-5; 8 bases align to TRBD2. The germline V gene encodes CDR1 KGHSH and CDR2 LQKENI. The CDR3 runs to 14 residues. The CDR3: CASSPTSAQDTQYF. The CDR3 DNA reads as TGTGCCAGCTCACCGACTAGCGCCCAAGATACCCAGTACTTC.

This clonotype was counted a few times. The chain carries TRBV7-9 and TRBJ2-7; a possible D gene is TRBD2 (6 bases). V lost 6 bases and J lost 4, with 22 bases in between. The CDR3 has 16 residues. Germline loops: CDR1 SEHNR, CDR2 FQNEAQ (reference sequence). The CDR3 is CASSYPRGSSGYEQYF. CDR3 nucleotides: TGTGCCAGCAGTTATCCCCGGGGCTCAAGCGGGTACGAGCAGTACTTC.

V and J are TRBV3-1 and TRBJ1-5; 7 bases map to TRBD1. The junction had 9 bases not matched to a gene; V was cut back by 4 bases and J by 6 bases. CDR1 and CDR2 (germline): LGHDT, YNNKEL (reference sequence). The CDR3 sequence is 15 residues long. The CDR3 protein is CASSRGGGRSQPQHF. DNA of the CDR3: TGTGCCAGCAGCCGTGGAGGGGGCCGGAGTCAGCCCCAGCATTTT. Drawing the rest from reference TRBV3-1 and TRBJ1-5, the complete variable domain is DTAVSQTPKYLVTQMGNDKSIKCEQNLGHDTMYWYKQDSKKFLKIMFSYNNKELIINETVPNRFSPKSPDKAHLNLHINSLELGDSAVYFCASSRGGGRSQPQHFGDGTRLSIL.